This T cell receptor (beta chain) originates from a study of CXCR4 blockade with PD-1 therapy in pancreatic cancer. Only a few counts were recorded for this clone. Its antigen remains unknown. Findings of the study overall: Survival did not correlate with tumor clonality, which averaged 0.14 versus 0.05.

CDR1 and CDR2 from the germline V gene are MNHNS and SASEGT. Between the trimmed V and J ends, which lost 1 base and 8 bases, there was a span of 9 bases. CDR3 length: 13 amino acids. Sequencing was performed with immunoSEQ multiplex PCR; in TCRdb, only in-frame clones are kept and a portion is missing. Of roughly 4,900 clones in the sample, around 59% were seen once. The clonotype comes from a human donor with pancreatic ductal adenocarcinoma. Input material: tumor tissue. This rearrangement joins TRBV6-1 to TRBJ2-1, with a tentative D call TRBD2 (6 bases). CDR3 amino acids: CASSEGERDEQFF. DNA for the CDR3: TGTGCCAGCAGTGAAGGGGAGCGGGATGAGCAGTTCTTC.